In its sample, the clone carrying this TCR beta chain was seen a few times. The antigen remains unidentified. The record originates from a study of blood T cells in healthy people across ages. As for the study in general: With template switching, about one barcoded beta molecule was captured per two T cells.

General study results and limits: It was held that diversity estimates obtained from one million T cells represented underestimates.

Donation came from healthy Caucasian individuals in Russia who were aged 6 to 90. The use of a sample-barcoded 5' primer and a J-beta primer mix characterized a second PCR of 7 to 11 cycles. Each CDR3 protein gets one entry after TCRdb re-called the 5' RACE reads with MiXCR. The sample records 1 million to 1.2 million distinct CDR3 sequences, roughly two fifths being singletons. The V gene end was trimmed by 7 bases and the J gene end by 2 bases; junction bases not matched to a gene: 6. The CDR3 runs to 14 residues. The germline gives CDR1 SGHTA, CDR2 FQGNSA. This TCR was sampled from a man between 18 and 35 years old in good health. Sequenced input: blood. The genes are TRBV7-2 and TRBJ1-2, with 8 bases aligning to TRBD1. The CDR3 DNA sequence: TGTGCCAGCACCCCGGACAGGGAAAACTATGGCTACACCTTC. This codes for CASTPDRENYGYTF.